This is a list of T cell receptor beta chains from one sample in a study of tumor-infiltrating lymphocytes in primary liver carcinoma. TCRdb reprocessed the multiplex PCR reads via MiXCR and lists one record per CDR3 protein. This table holds around 37,000 distinct CDR3 sequences, approximately 71% found once. The sequenced sample consisted of tumor-adjacent normal liver tissue. These receptors were collected from a middle-aged man with primary liver carcinoma and hepatitis B virus infection. Each CDR3 is given with its conserved first and last residue. A D gene is named only where the DNA matches it firmly. Expanded clones are given a class, and other clones once, few, many or no size at all.

d_gene	v_gene	j_gene	abundance	CDR3aa	CDR3nt
TRBD2	TRBV11-2	TRBJ2-5	.	CASTSPGRGETQYF	TGTGCCAGCACCAGCCCCGGGAGGGGGGAGACCCAGTACTTC
.	TRBV11-2	TRBJ2-5	few	CTSSLVPGRLQETQYF	TGTACCAGTAGCTTAGTGCCGGGACGCCTCCAAGAGACCCAGTACTTC
.	TRBV29-1	TRBJ2-7	once	CSGLTGYSYEQYF	TGCAGCGGTCTGACAGGCTACTCCTACGAGCAGTACTTC
.	TRBV10-1	TRBJ2-2	.	CACSPGSNTGELFF	TGCGCCTGCAGTCCCGGGTCGAACACAGGGGAGCTGTTTTTT
TRBD1	TRBV12-3/TRBV12-4	TRBJ2-4	.	CVSSGTELAKNIQYF	TGTGTCAGCAGTGGGACAGAGCTAGCAAAAAACATTCAATACTTC
TRBD1	TRBV29-1	TRBJ2-7	medium-sized	CSAGQGAEQYF	TGCAGCGCCGGACAGGGCGCCGAGCAGTACTTC
.	TRBV11-3	TRBJ1-5	.	CTSSLDLGAAQPQHF	TGTACCAGCAGCTTAGATCTGGGGGCGGCCCAGCCCCAGCATTTT
.	TRBV11-2	TRBJ2-7	.	CASTCGSSTYEQYF	TGTGCCAGCACCTGTGGGAGTTCCACCTACGAGCAGTACTTC
.	TRBV29-1	TRBJ2-3	.	CSVVPSTDAQYF	TGCAGCGTTGTCCCTTCCACAGATGCGCAGTATTTT
.	TRBV5-5	TRBJ2-5	.	CASSSEIMGETQYF	TGTGCCAGCAGCTCGGAGATTATGGGAGAGACCCAGTACTTC